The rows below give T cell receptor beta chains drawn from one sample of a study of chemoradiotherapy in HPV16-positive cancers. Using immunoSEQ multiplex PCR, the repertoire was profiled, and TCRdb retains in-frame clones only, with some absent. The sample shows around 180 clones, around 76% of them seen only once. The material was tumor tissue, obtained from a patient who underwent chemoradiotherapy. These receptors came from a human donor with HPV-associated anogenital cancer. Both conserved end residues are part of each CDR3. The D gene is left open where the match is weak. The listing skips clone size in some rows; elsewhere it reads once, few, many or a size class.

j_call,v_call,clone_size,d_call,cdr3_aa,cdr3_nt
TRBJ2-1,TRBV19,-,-,CASSPGTKWGHEQFF,TGTGCCAGTAGTCCCGGGACCAAATGGGGACATGAGCAGTTCTTC
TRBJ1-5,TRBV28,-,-,CASSSADRNQPQHF,TGTGCCAGCAGTTCTGCAGATCGCAATCAGCCCCAGCATTTT
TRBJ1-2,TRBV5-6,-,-,CAQWVHSRKTYGYTF,TGTGCCCAGTGGGTGCATAGTCGAAAGACCTATGGCTACACCTTC
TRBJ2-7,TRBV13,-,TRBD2,CASSTAGTSGYEQYF,TGTGCCAGCAGCACCGCCGGGACTAGCGGCTACGAGCAGTACTTC
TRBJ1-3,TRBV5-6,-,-,CASSLAPGGGNTIYF,TGTGCCAGCAGCTTGGCCCCGGGGGGCGGAAACACCATATATTTT
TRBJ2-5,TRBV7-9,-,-,CASSPFGGEVETQYF,TGTGCCAGCAGCCCCTTTGGGGGCGAGGTGGAGACCCAGTACTTC
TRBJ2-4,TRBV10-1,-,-,CASSENLDGYIQYF,TGCGCCAGCAGTGAGAACCTGGACGGGTACATTCAGTACTTC
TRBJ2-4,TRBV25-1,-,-,CASTPPGTKNIQYF,TGTGCCAGCACCCCCCCAGGGACCAAAAACATTCAGTACTTC
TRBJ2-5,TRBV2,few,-,CASSERETQYF,TGTGCCAGCAGTGAAAGGGAGACCCAGTACTTC
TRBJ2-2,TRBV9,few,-,CASSYLFSGELFF,TGTGCCAGCAGCTACCTCTTTTCCGGGGAGCTGTTTTTT
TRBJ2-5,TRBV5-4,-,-,CASSLANQETQYF,TGTGCCAGCAGCTTGGCCAACCAAGAGACCCAGTACTTC
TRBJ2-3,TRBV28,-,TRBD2,CASTYSGGADTQYF,TGTGCCAGCACCTATAGCGGGGGGGCAGATACGCAGTATTTT
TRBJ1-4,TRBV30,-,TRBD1,CAWETTGGNEKLFF,TGTGCCTGGGAGACCACAGGGGGTAATGAAAAACTGTTTTTT
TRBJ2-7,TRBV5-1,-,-,CASSNWYEQYF,TGCGCCAGCAGCAATTGGTACGAGCAGTACTTC
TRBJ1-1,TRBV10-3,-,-,CAIGRGSNTEAFF,TGTGCCATCGGTAGGGGTTCGAACACTGAAGCTTTCTTT
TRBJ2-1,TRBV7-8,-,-,CASSPLGGREEQFF,TGTGCCAGCAGCCCCCTGGGGGGGCGGGAGGAGCAGTTCTTC
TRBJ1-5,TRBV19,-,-,CASIRGVNQPQHF,TGTGCCAGTATAAGGGGGGTCAACCAGCCCCAGCATTTT
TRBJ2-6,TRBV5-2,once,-,CASNVSREYTKSSQRPDF,TGTGCCAGCAACGTGAGTCGGGAGTACACAAAGTCGAGCCAACGTCCTGATTTC
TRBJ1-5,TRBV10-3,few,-,CAIKDSGDTDQPQHF,TGTGCCATCAAAGACTCGGGGGATACGGATCAGCCCCAGCATTTT
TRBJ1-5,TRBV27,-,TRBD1,CASSRQGVVQPQHF,TGTGCCAGCAGCAGACAGGGGGTAGTTCAGCCCCAGCATTTT
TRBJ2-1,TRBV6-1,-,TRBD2,CASSEEEREEGNEQFF,TGTGCCAGCAGTGAAGAGGAGCGGGAGGAAGGAAATGAGCAGTTCTTC
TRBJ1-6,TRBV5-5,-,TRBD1,CASSLTPGQLNSPLHF,TGTGCCAGCAGCTTGACTCCGGGACAGCTTAATTCACCCCTCCACTTT
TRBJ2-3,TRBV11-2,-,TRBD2,CASSANLGGGATDTQYF,TGTGCCAGCAGCGCCAATCTAGGCGGGGGGGCAACAGATACGCAGTATTTT
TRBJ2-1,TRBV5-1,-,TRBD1,CASSEGQPTYNEQFF,TGCGCCAGCAGCGAGGGACAGCCGACCTACAATGAGCAGTTCTTC
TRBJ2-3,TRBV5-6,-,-,CASSSTDTQYF,TGTGCCAGCAGCTCTACAGATACGCAGTATTTT
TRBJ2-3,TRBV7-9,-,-,CASSRLVVRRDTQYF,TGTGCCAGCAGCCGCCTTGTGGTGAGACGTGATACGCAGTATTTT
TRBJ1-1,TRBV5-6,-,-,CASSLAQGYTEAFF,TGTGCCAGCAGCTTGGCCCAGGGATACACTGAAGCTTTCTTT
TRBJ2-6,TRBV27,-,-,CASSLDPSGANVLTF,TGTGCCAGCAGTTTGGACCCCTCTGGGGCCAACGTCCTGACTTTC